This TCR beta chain was captured by sequencing in a study of T cell changes during pregnancy in multiple sclerosis. The data were produced by immunoSEQ multiplex PCR, yet TCRdb's version contains in-frame clones alone and is incomplete. Of tens of thousands of clones listed, around 93% are singletons. Germline lookup yields CDR1 LNHDA and CDR2 SQIVND (reference sequence). The CDR3 length is 16 residues. After removal of 3 bases from V and 1 base from J, the junction contained 5 bases not matched to a gene. The clonotype originates from a female donor with multiple sclerosis, enrolled in a pregnancy study. The chain has TRBV19 and TRBJ2-3; 9 bases align to TRBD2. This material consisted of CD4+ T cells from peripheral blood mononuclear cells, taken after pregnancy. This CDR3 is CASSMGQRGGTDTQYF. DNA of the CDR3: TGTGCCAGTAGTATGGGCCAGCGGGGGGGCACAGATACGCAGTATTTT.